These T cell receptor beta chains were read from a single sample in a study of T cell changes during pregnancy in multiple sclerosis. The assay was immunoSEQ multiplex PCR, and TCRdb's table has in-frame clones only and misses some. The table has around 100,000 clones, about 92% seen once. Sequencing used peripheral blood, obtained after pregnancy. These receptors all stem from a female donor with multiple sclerosis, enrolled in a pregnancy study. Each CDR3 is given with its conserved first and last residue. A D gene is named only where the DNA matches it firmly. Rows give clone size only sometimes, using once, few, many, or a class for an expanded clone.

TRBD1,TRBV5-6,NA,TRBJ1-1,CASSRVDRAGTEAFF,TGTGCCAGCAGTCGGGTTGACAGGGCGGGTACTGAAGCTTTCTTT
TRBD1,TRBV7-8,NA,TRBJ1-6,CASSFRDRGFNSPLHF,TGTGCCAGCAGCTTCCGGGACAGGGGATTCAATTCACCCCTCCACTTT
NA,TRBV30,few,TRBJ1-2,CASLAGNYGYTF,TGTGCCTCTTTAGCGGGAAACTATGGCTACACCTTC
TRBD2,TRBV27,NA,TRBJ2-7,CASSSGLASRDFNYEQYF,TGTGCCAGCAGTTCCGGACTAGCGTCCCGCGATTTCAACTACGAGCAGTACTTC
TRBD2,TRBV5-1,NA,TRBJ2-7,CASSLAATSGAYEQYF,TGCGCCAGCAGCTTGGCTGCGACTAGCGGAGCCTACGAGCAGTACTTC
NA,TRBV30,NA,TRBJ2-5,CAWSVTGVETQYF,TGTGCCTGGAGTGTCACCGGGGTTGAGACCCAGTACTTC
NA,TRBV6-1,NA,TRBJ1-1,CASRQTRGAEAFF,TGTGCCAGCCGACAGACCCGTGGAGCTGAAGCTTTCTTT
NA,TRBV7-8,few,TRBJ1-1,CASSLRTDSTEAFF,TGTGCCAGCAGCCTCCGGACAGATAGCACTGAAGCTTTCTTT
TRBD2,TRBV9,few,TRBJ2-2,CASSVARLAANTGELFF,TGTGCCAGCAGCGTAGCACGACTAGCGGCGAACACCGGGGAGCTGTTTTTT
NA,TRBV6-5,NA,TRBJ2-3,CASRSDTDTQYF,TGTGCCAGCAGGTCAGACACAGATACGCAGTATTTT
NA,TRBV7-6,few,TRBJ1-4,CASSKDSEKLFF,TGTGCCAGCAGCAAGGACAGTGAAAAACTGTTTTTT
NA,TRBV11-3,NA,TRBJ2-2,CASSLFGGGTGELFF,TGTGCCAGCAGCTTATTCGGGGGAGGCACCGGGGAGCTGTTTTTT
NA,TRBV7-8,NA,TRBJ1-2,CASSQDSNYGYTF,TGTGCCAGCAGCCAGGACAGTAACTATGGCTACACCTTC
TRBD1,TRBV6-1,NA,TRBJ2-7,CASTFQGAGSNEQYF,TGTGCCAGCACTTTCCAGGGGGCTGGTTCAAACGAGCAGTACTTC
NA,TRBV27,NA,TRBJ2-2,CASTPRSVGAGNTGELFF,TGTGCCAGCACTCCCCGGAGCGTGGGAGCGGGGAACACCGGGGAGCTGTTTTTT
TRBD1,TRBV19,NA,TRBJ1-5,CASSRKGAPNQPQHF,TGTGCCAGTAGTAGGAAGGGGGCCCCCAATCAGCCCCAGCATTTT
TRBD1,TRBV7-9,NA,TRBJ1-2,CASSLAPGQGIYGYTF,TGTGCCAGCAGCTTAGCCCCAGGACAGGGGATCTATGGCTACACCTTC
TRBD1,TRBV6-6,NA,TRBJ1-1,CASSYSETGGTEAFF,TGTGCCAGCAGTTACTCAGAGACAGGGGGGACTGAAGCTTTCTTT
TRBD1,TRBV19,few,TRBJ1-1,CASKGQLMNTEAFF,TGTGCCAGTAAGGGACAGCTTATGAACACTGAAGCTTTCTTT
NA,TRBV5-6,NA,TRBJ2-1,CASSLPVNEQFF,TGTGCCAGCAGTCTGCCAGTCAATGAGCAGTTCTTC
NA,TRBV9,NA,TRBJ2-5,CASSVGRGETQYF,TGTGCCAGCAGCGTCGGCCGGGGAGAGACCCAGTACTTC
NA,TRBV7-2,once,TRBJ1-1,CASSLDHSYTEAFF,TGTGCCAGCAGCTTAGATCATAGCTACACTGAAGCTTTCTTT
TRBD1,TRBV11-2,NA,TRBJ1-2,CASRSTDRNYGYTF,TGTGCCAGCAGATCGACGGACAGGAACTATGGCTACACCTTC
NA,TRBV6-6,NA,TRBJ1-1,CASSYGSTEAFF,TGTGCCAGCAGTTACGGGAGCACTGAAGCTTTCTTT
NA,TRBV30,NA,TRBJ1-2,CAWSGFLGDGYTF,TGTGCCTGGAGCGGTTTCTTAGGGGATGGCTACACCTTC
NA,TRBV27,NA,TRBJ1-5,CASSLRTYQPQHF,TGTGCCAGCAGTCTTCGAACTTATCAGCCCCAGCATTTT
TRBD1,TRBV25-1,NA,TRBJ1-6,CASSPGQGAGSPLHF,TGTGCCAGCAGTCCCGGACAGGGGGCGGGTTCACCCCTCCACTTT
NA,TRBV4-3,NA,TRBJ1-2,CASSQADRRYGYTF,TGCGCCAGCAGCCAAGCAGACAGACGTTATGGCTACACCTTC
NA,TRBV5-8,NA,TRBJ1-3,CASSLARAGGNTIYF,TGTGCCAGCAGCTTGGCGCGGGCAGGTGGAAACACCATATATTTT
NA,TRBV14,once,TRBJ1-6,CASSPSRFSPLHF,TGTGCCAGCAGCCCCAGCAGGTTCTCACCCCTCCACTTT